One and the same sample provided the 8 T cell receptor beta chains below, sequenced in a study of cytomegalovirus exposure and HLA in healthy donors. PCR used 60 Vbeta primers and 13 Jbeta primers. Some clones are missing from TCRdb's copy, which holds only in-frame ones; the method was immunoSEQ multiplex PCR. This sample carries 100,000 to 150,000 clones, under 85% of them seen once, and the ten largest clones take roughly 4.2%. The sample consisted of PBMCs. The source of these receptors is a male donor in good health and CMV-seropositive.

The rearrangement joins TRBV5-1 to TRBJ2-4; D remains ambiguous. CDR3 length: 14 residues. The germline V gene encodes CDR1 SGHRS and CDR2 YFSETQ. Trimming removed 1 base from V and 8 bases from J, with 13 bases in between. CDR3 sequence: CASSLKPYQDIQYF. The DNA for the CDR3 is TGCGCCAGCAGCTTGAAACCATACCAGGACATTCAGTACTTC.

The V call is TRBV5-1, the J call TRBJ2-1, with D maybe TRBD1 (6 bases). Germline CDR1 and CDR2: SGHRS and YFSETQ. This CDR3 region has 16 residues. Trimming left V 4 bases short and J 2 bases short, with 16 bases between. CDR3 residues: CASSKTGTRAYNEQFF. CDR3 nucleotides: TGCGCCAGCAGCAAAACCGGGACACGGGCCTACAATGAGCAGTTCTTC.

The chain couples TRBV7-2 to TRBJ1-2; 10 bases match TRBD1. There are 17 residues in the CDR3. In germline, CDR1 is SGHTA, CDR2 FQGNSA. The V segment lost 1 base and the J segment 0 bases; nucleotides outside the gene matches: 5. In DNA form, the CDR3 reads TGTGCCAGCAGCTTAGGGGGACAGGGGACATCTAACTATGGCTACACCTTC. Translated, it gives CASSLGGQGTSNYGYTF.

The V gene is TRBV6-1, the J gene TRBJ1-2; weak D call: TRBD1 (5 bases). Germline V gene data show CDR1 as MNHNS and CDR2 as SASEGT. This CDR3 has 17 residues. The germline V and J ends were trimmed by 1 base and 4 bases, with 19 bases remaining between them. The CDR3 here is CASSEEGPGQPGYGYTF. In DNA, the CDR3 is TGTGCCAGCAGTGAAGAGGGGCCCGGCCAGCCGGGCTATGGCTACACCTTC.

The chain couples TRBV6-5 to TRBJ2-2, with D maybe TRBD2 (5 bases). Trimming removed 8 bases from V and 1 base from J, with 14 bases in between. The germline CDR1 and CDR2 sequences are MNHEY and SVGAGI. This CDR3 spans 15 amino acids. The CDR3: CASCLSRGNTGELFF. CDR3 coding DNA: TGTGCCAGCTGCCTCAGCCGGGGGAACACCGGGGAGCTGTTTTTT.

This clone was seen once. This sequence joins TRBV5-1 and TRBJ2-1; 7 bases match TRBD2. Looked up from germline, CDR1 is SGHRS and CDR2 is YFSETQ. The CDR3 contains 17 residues. Trimming cost V 0 bases and J 1 base; bases outside gene matches: 7. The CDR3 reads CASSLEGLGGSYNEQFF. For the CDR3, the DNA is TGCGCCAGCAGCTTGGAAGGCCTCGGGGGGTCCTACAATGAGCAGTTCTTC.

This rearrangement joins TRBV7-2 to TRBJ1-2; 10 positions match TRBD1. Germline V gives CDR1 SGHTA, CDR2 FQGNSA. The ends lost 1 base at V and 4 bases at J; junction bases unmatched: 6. The CDR3 runs to 16 residues. The CDR3 nucleotides read TGTGCCAGCAGCTTAGTGGGGACAGGGGTTAGCTATGGCTACACCTTC. Encoded protein: CASSLVGTGVSYGYTF. Together with reference TRBV7-2 and TRBJ1-2, the CDR3 gives the full variable domain: GAGVSQSPSNKVTEKGKDVELRCDPISGHTALYWYRQSLGQGLEFLIYFQGNSAPDKSGLPSDRFSAERTGGSVSTLTIQRTQQEDSAVYLCASSLVGTGVSYGYTFGSGTRLTVV.

V usage is TRBV6-1 and J usage is TRBJ2-7, with D perhaps matching TRBD2 (6 bases). CDR1 is MNHNS and CDR2 is SASEGT in the germline V gene. The V gene lost 1 base and the J gene lost 0 bases, with 7 bases spanning the gap. The CDR3 length is 14 residues. CDR3 amino acids: CASSEVGGSYEQYF. DNA for the CDR3: TGTGCCAGCAGTGAAGTGGGGGGCTCCTACGAGCAGTACTTC.